This TCR beta chain comes out of a study of shared clonotypes between healthy human individuals. TCRdb's table, derived via immunoSEQ multiplex PCR, lists solely in-frame clones and lacks some. The sample consists of 550,000 to 850,000 clones, over 60% of them appearing once. V dropped 3 bases and J dropped 3 bases, with 12 bases sitting between them. Germline V lookup: CDR1 ENHRY, CDR2 SYGVKD. This CDR3 has 15 residues. The chain employs TRBV10-3 and TRBJ1-5; the D gene is possibly TRBD1 (6 bases). The source is a woman younger than 45 in good health. Specimen: memory CD4+ T cells sorted from blood. The subset is: CD45RA-negative fraction. The CDR3 loop reads CAISDGGLFNQPQHF. The CDR3 DNA is TGTGCCATCAGTGATGGGGGGCTCTTCAATCAGCCCCAGCATTTT.